This T cell receptor (beta chain) stems from a study of technical replicates of blood from a handful of donors. Sequencing used immunoSEQ multiplex PCR; TCRdb keeps in-frame clones, though not all of them. The sample records tens of thousands of clones, around 97% being singletons. The CDR3 contains 16 residues. Germline V gene lookup returns CDR1 SEHNR and CDR2 FQNEAQ (reference sequence). The J segment lost 5 bases and the V segment lost 3 bases, leaving 6 bases of the junction unmatched. The TCR comes from a human donor in good health. V usage is TRBV7-9 and J usage is TRBJ2-1; 11 bases are a match to TRBD2. The sequenced sample was T cells isolated from PBMCs. The CDR3 region is CASSFRGLAGHNEQFF. The CDR3 nucleotides are TGTGCCAGCAGCTTTCGAGGACTAGCGGGCCACAATGAGCAGTTCTTC.